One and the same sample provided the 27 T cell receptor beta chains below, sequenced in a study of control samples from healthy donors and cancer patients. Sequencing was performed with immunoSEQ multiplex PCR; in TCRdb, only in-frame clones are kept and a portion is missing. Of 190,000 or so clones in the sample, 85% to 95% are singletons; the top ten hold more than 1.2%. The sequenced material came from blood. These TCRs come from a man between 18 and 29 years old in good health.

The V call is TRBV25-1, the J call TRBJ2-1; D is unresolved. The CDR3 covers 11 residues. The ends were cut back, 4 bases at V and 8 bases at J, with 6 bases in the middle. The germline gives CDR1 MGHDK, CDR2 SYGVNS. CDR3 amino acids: CASSGWDEQFF. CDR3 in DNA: TGTGCCAGCAGTGGGTGGGATGAGCAGTTCTTC.

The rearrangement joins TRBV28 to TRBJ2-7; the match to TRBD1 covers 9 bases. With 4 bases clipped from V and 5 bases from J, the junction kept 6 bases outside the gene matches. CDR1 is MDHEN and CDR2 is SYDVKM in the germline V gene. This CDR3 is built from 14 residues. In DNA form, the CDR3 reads TGTGCCAGCAGTTCGGGACAGGGAGTGGACGAGCAGTACTTC. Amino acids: CASSSGQGVDEQYF.

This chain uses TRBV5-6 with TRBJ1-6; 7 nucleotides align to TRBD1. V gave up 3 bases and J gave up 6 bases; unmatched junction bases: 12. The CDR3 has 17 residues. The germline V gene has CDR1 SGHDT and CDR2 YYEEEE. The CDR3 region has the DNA TGTGCCAGCAGCTCGCCCTCGACAGGGCCGGGTAATTCACCCCTCCACTTT. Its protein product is CASSSPSTGPGNSPLHF. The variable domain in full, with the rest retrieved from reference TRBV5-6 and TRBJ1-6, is DAGVTQSPTHLIKTRGQQVTLRCSPKSGHDTVSWYQQALGQGPQFIFQYYEEEERQRGNFPDRFSGHQFPNYSSELNVNALLLGDSALYLCASSSPSTGPGNSPLHFGNGTRLTVT.

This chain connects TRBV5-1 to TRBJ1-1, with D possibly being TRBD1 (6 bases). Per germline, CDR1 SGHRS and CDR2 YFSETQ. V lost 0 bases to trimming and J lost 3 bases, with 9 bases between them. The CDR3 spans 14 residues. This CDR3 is CASSLGAGDTEAFF. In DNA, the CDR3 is TGCGCCAGCAGCTTGGGGGCAGGGGACACTGAAGCTTTCTTT.

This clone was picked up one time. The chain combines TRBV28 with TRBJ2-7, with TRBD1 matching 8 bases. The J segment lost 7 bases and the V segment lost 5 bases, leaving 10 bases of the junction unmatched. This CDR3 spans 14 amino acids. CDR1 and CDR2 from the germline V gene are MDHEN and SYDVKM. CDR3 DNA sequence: TGTGCCAGCAGTCCAGGGGGCGTTCGGAGGGAGCAGTACTTC. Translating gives CASSPGGVRREQYF. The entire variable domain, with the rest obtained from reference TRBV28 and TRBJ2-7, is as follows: DVKVTQSSRYLVKRTGEKVFLECVQDMDHENMFWYRQDPGLGLRLIYFSYDVKMKEKGDIPEGYSVSREKKERFSLILESASTNQTSMYLCASSPGGVRREQYFGPGTRLTVT.

CDR3 nucleotide sequence: TGTGCCAGCAGCTTGGTTCAGGAGAATTCACCCCTCCACTTT. Translated, it gives CASSLVQENSPLHF. This chain connects TRBV5-6 to TRBJ1-6; no reliable D call. From germline, CDR1 is SGHDT and CDR2 YYEEEE. CDR3 length equals 14 residues. Trimming removed 0 bases from V and 7 bases from J, with 8 bases in between.

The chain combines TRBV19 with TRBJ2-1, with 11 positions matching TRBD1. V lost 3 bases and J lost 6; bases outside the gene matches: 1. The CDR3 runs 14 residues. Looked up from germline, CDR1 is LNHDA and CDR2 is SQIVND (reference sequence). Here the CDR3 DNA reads TGTGCCAGTAGTATCGGGACAGGGGGCAATGAGCAGTTCTTC. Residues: CASSIGTGGNEQFF.

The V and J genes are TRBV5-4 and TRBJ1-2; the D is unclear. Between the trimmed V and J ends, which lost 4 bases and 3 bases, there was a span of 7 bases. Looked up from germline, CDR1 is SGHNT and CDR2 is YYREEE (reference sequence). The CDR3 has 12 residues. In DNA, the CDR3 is TGTGCCAGCAGCCCGGGATACTATGGCTACACCTTC. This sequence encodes CASSPGYYGYTF.

Written as DNA, the CDR3 is TGTGCCAGCTCGAGACAGTTAGCGGAGCCCCAGCATTTT. It yields the protein CASSRQLAEPQHF. The chain uses TRBV2 and TRBJ1-5; D perhaps matches TRBD1 (5 bases). Germline V gene lookup returns CDR1 SNHLY and CDR2 FYNNEI. This CDR3 is built from 13 residues. Trimming took off 8 bases at V and 8 bases at J, with 16 bases between the two ends.

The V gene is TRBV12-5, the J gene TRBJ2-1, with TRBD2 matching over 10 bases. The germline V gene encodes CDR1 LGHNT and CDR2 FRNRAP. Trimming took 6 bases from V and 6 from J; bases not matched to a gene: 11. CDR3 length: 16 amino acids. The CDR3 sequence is CASGRQLAGASNEQFF. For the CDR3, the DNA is TGTGCTAGTGGCCGACAGCTAGCGGGGGCCTCCAATGAGCAGTTCTTC.

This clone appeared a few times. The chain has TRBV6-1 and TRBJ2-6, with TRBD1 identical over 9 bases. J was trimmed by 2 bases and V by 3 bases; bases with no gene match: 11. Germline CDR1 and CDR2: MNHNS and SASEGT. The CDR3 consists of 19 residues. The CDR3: CASSEVGTGYKTGANVLTF. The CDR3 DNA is TGTGCCAGCAGTGAGGTGGGGACAGGGTATAAAACTGGGGCCAACGTCCTGACTTTC.

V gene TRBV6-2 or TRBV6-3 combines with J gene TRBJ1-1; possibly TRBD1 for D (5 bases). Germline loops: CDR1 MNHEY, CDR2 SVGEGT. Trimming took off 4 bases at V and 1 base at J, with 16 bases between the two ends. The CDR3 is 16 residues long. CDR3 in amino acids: CASSSHSGTKNTEAFF. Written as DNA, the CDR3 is TGTGCCAGCAGTTCGCATTCCGGGACTAAGAACACTGAAGCTTTCTTT.

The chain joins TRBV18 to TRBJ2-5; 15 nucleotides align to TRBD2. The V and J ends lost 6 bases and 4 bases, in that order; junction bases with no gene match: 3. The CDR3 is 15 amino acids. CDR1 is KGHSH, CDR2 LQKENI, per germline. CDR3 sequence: CASSPGLAGGETQYF. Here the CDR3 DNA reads TGTGCCAGCTCTCCGGGACTAGCGGGGGGAGAGACCCAGTACTTC.

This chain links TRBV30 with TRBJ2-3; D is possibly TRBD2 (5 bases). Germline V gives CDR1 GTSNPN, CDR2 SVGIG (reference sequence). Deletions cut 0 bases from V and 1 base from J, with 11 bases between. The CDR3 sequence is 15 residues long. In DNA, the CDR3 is TGTGCCTGGAGTGTGGGAGTCGGCGGCACAGATACGCAGTATTTT. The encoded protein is CAWSVGVGGTDTQYF.

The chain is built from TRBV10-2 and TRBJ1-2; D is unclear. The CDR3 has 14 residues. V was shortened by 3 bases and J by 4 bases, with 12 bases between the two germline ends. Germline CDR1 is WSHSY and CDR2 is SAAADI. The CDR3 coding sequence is TGCGCCAGCAGTGATTCGGCAGAAGCCTATGGCTACACCTTC. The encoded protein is CASSDSAEAYGYTF.

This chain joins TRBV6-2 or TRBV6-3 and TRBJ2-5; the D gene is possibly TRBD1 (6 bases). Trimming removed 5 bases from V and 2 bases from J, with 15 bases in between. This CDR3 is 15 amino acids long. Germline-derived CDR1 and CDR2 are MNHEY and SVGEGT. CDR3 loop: CASSRSTGSQETQYF. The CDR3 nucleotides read TGTGCCAGCAGTCGATCTACAGGGTCGCAAGAGACCCAGTACTTC.

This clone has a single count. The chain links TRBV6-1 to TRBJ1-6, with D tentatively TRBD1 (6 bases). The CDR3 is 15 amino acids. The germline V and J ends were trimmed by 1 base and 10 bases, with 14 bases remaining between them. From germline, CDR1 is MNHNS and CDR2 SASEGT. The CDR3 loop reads CASSEGAGDVSPLHF. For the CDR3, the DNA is TGTGCCAGCAGTGAAGGGGCAGGGGACGTATCACCCCTCCACTTT.

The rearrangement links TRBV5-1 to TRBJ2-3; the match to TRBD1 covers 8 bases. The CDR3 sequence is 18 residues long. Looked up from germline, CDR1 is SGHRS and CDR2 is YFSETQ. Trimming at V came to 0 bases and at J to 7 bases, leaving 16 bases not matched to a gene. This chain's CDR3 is CASSLGQGRGSIGNTQYF. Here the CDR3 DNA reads TGCGCCAGCAGCTTGGGACAGGGGAGAGGATCTATCGGGAATACGCAGTATTTT.

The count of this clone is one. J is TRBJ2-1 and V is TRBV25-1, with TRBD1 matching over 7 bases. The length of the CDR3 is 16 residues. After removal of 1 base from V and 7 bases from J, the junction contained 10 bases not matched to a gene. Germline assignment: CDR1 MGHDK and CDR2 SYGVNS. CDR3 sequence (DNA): TGTGCCAGCAGTGAATTAGGGAGACAGGGCAAAAATGAGCAGTTCTTC. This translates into CASSELGRQGKNEQFF.

DNA of the CDR3: TGCGCCATTACAGGGCAACAACCTAGCACAGATACGCAGTATTTT. Amino acid sequence: CAITGQQPSTDTQYF. This chain joins TRBV5-1 and TRBJ2-3; a possible D gene is TRBD1 (6 bases). This CDR3 is built from 15 residues. The V end was cut by 9 bases, the J end by 0 bases, with 17 bases between. Per germline, CDR1 SGHRS and CDR2 YFSETQ.

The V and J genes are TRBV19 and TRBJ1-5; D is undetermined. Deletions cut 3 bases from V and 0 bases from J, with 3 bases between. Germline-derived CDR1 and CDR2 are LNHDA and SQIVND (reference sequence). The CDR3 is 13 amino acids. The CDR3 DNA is TGTGCCAGTAGTATGAGTAGCAATCAGCCCCAGCATTTT. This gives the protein CASSMSSNQPQHF.

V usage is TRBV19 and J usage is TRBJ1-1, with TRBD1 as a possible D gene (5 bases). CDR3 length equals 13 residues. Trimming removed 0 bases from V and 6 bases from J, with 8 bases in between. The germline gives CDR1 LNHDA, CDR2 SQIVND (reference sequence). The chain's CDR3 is CASSIEGGAEAFF. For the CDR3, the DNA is TGTGCCAGTAGTATAGAGGGGGGTGCTGAAGCTTTCTTT.

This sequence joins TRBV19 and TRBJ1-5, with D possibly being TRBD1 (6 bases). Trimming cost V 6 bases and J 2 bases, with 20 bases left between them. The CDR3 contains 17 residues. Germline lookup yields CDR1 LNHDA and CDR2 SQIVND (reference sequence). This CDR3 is CASSPGAGAWGNQPQHF. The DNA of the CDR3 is TGTGCCAGTAGCCCTGGGGCAGGGGCGTGGGGCAATCAGCCCCAGCATTTT.

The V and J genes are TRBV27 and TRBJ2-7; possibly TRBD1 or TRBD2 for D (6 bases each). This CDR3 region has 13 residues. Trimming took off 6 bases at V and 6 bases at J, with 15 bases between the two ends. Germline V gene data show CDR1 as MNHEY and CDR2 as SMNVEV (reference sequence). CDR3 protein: CASRRHGGGEQYF. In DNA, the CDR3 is TGTGCCAGCAGGAGACACGGAGGGGGCGAGCAGTACTTC.

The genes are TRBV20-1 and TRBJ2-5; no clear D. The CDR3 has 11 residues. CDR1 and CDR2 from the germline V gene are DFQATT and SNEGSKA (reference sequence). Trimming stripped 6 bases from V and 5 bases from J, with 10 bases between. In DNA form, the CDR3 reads TGCAGTGCCCCCTCACCCGAGACCCAGTACTTC. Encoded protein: CSAPSPETQYF.

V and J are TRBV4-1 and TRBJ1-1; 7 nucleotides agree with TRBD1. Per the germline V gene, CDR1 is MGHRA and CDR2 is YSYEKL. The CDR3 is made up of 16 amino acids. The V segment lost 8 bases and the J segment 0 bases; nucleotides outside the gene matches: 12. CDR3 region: CASALGTDYMNTEAFF. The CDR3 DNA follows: TGCGCCAGCGCCCTAGGGACAGATTACATGAACACTGAAGCTTTCTTT.

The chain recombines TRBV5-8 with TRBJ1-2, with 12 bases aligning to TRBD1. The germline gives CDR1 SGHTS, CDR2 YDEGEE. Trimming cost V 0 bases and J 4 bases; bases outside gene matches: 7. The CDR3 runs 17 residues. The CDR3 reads CASSLGSGTGGPYGYTF. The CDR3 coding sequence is TGTGCCAGCAGCTTGGGGTCAGGGACAGGGGGCCCCTATGGCTACACCTTC.